This TCR beta chain emerged from a study of cytomegalovirus exposure and HLA in healthy donors. Primers included in the PCR were 60 Vbeta and 13 Jbeta primers. Clones were sequenced by immunoSEQ multiplex PCR, and TCRdb holds only the in-frame ones, with some missing. The sample shows 200,000 to 300,000 clones, about four fifths of them seen only once. The CDR3 has 15 amino acids. In germline, CDR1 is LNHDA, CDR2 SQIVND (reference sequence). V was cut by 3 bases and J by 2 bases, with 14 bases left in between. Input material: PBMCs. This clonotype was sampled from a woman aged 40 to 50 in good health and CMV-seropositive. The chain recombines TRBV19 with TRBJ2-7; possible D gene TRBD1, 5 bases. The DNA for the CDR3 is TGTGCCAGTAGTATTTTGTCGGGCAGGGCCTACGAGCAGTACTTC. Encoded protein: CASSILSGRAYEQYF. The full variable domain, in which reference TRBV19 and TRBJ2-7 provide the parts outside the CDR3, is DGGITQSPKYLFRKEGQNVTLSCEQNLNHDAMYWYRQDPGQGLRLIYYSQIVNDFQKGDIAEGYSVSREKKESFPLTVTSAQKNPTAFYLCASSILSGRAYEQYFGPGTRLTVT.